A selection of T cell receptor beta chains follows, all from one sample in a study of cytomegalovirus exposure and HLA in healthy donors. Clones were read by immunoSEQ multiplex PCR, and TCRdb kept only the in-frame ones, dropping some. In the table there are 120,000 or so clones, around 96% of which are singletons. Specimen: PBMCs. These receptor sequences come from a man aged 18-30 years in good health and CMV-seronegative. CDR3s include the opening cysteine and the closing phenylalanine or tryptophan. The D gene is left open where the match is weak. Clone size is stated in some rows and not others, as once, few, many or a class when expanded.

d_call	clone_size	v_call	j_call	cdr3_aa	cdr3_nt
TRBD2	once	TRBV6-6	TRBJ2-1	CASSYSTGRGDEQFF	TGTGCCAGCAGTTACTCGACCGGGAGGGGCGATGAGCAGTTCTTC
TRBD1	NA	TRBV29-1	TRBJ1-1	CSVKDRVGTEAFF	TGCAGCGTCAAGGACAGGGTGGGCACTGAAGCTTTCTTT
TRBD1	few	TRBV15	TRBJ2-7	CATSKTGGYEQYF	TGTGCCACCAGCAAAACAGGGGGCTACGAGCAGTACTTC
NA	NA	TRBV7-2	TRBJ1-1	CASSLAARGTEAFF	TGTGCCAGCAGCTTAGCGGCGCGGGGCACTGAAGCTTTCTTT
TRBD2	NA	TRBV4-3	TRBJ2-1	CASSQEVGGPTREQFF	TGCGCCAGCAGCCAAGAAGTGGGAGGGCCTACGCGGGAGCAGTTCTTC
NA	NA	TRBV4-3	TRBJ2-4	CASSQRLAKNIQYF	TGCGCCAGCAGCCAGAGGTTAGCCAAAAACATTCAGTACTTC
TRBD1	NA	TRBV29-1	TRBJ1-5	CSVSLTGENQPQHF	TGCAGCGTGTCATTGACAGGGGAGAATCAGCCCCAGCATTTT
TRBD1	NA	TRBV25-1	TRBJ2-5	CASSESDRDQETQYF	TGTGCCAGCAGTGAATCGGACAGGGATCAAGAGACCCAGTACTTC
NA	NA	TRBV6-5	TRBJ1-2	CASSRGGRANYGYTF	TGTGCCAGCAGTAGGGGGGGCAGGGCCAACTATGGCTACACCTTC
NA	NA	TRBV27	TRBJ2-7	CASSPREPYEQYF	TGTGCCAGCAGTCCCCGGGAGCCATACGAGCAGTACTTC
TRBD1	NA	TRBV13	TRBJ2-1	CASSLGRGTGGYNEQFF	TGTGCCAGCAGCTTAGGCCGGGGGACAGGGGGCTACAATGAGCAGTTCTTC
NA	NA	TRBV4-1	TRBJ1-3	CASSQDGSSGNTIYF	TGCGCCAGCAGCCAGGATGGGAGTTCTGGAAACACCATATATTTT
TRBD2	NA	TRBV29-1	TRBJ2-1	CSVEAGGQDRDEQFF	TGCAGCGTTGAAGCGGGAGGGCAAGATCGGGATGAGCAGTTCTTC
NA	NA	TRBV7-9	TRBJ2-7	CASRKTQPGTRIYEQYF	TGTGCCAGCAGGAAAACCCAACCCGGGACAAGAATCTACGAGCAGTACTTC
TRBD2	once	TRBV2	TRBJ2-3	CASSRTSGDTDTQYF	TGTGCCAGCAGTCGGACTAGCGGCGACACAGATACGCAGTATTTT
NA	NA	TRBV28	TRBJ1-1	CASRTDEAFF	TGTGCCAGCAGGACAGATGAAGCTTTCTTT
NA	NA	TRBV7-3	TRBJ2-3	CASSPGHSTDTQYF	TGTGCCAGCAGCCCAGGACACAGCACAGATACGCAGTATTTT
TRBD1	NA	TRBV5-6	TRBJ2-7	CASTFRDRMYEQYF	TGTGCCAGCACCTTCCGGGACAGAATGTACGAGCAGTACTTC
NA	NA	TRBV27	TRBJ1-2	CASSLNPGVYGYTF	TGTGCCAGCAGTTTAAATCCAGGGGTCTATGGCTACACCTTC
TRBD2	NA	TRBV6-4	TRBJ2-1	CASSRTSGRLANEQFF	TGTGCCAGCAGTCGGACTAGCGGGAGGTTGGCCAATGAGCAGTTCTTC
NA	NA	TRBV6-1	TRBJ1-1	CASSDRIEAFF	TGTGCCAGCAGTGACAGGATTGAAGCTTTCTTT
TRBD1	NA	TRBV9	TRBJ2-1	CASSGGQGAFDEQFF	TGTGCCAGCAGCGGGGGACAGGGGGCTTTTGATGAGCAGTTCTTC
NA	NA	TRBV18	TRBJ1-5	CASPGNRVGQPQHF	TGTGCCAGCCCTGGGAACAGGGTCGGTCAGCCCCAGCATTTT
NA	NA	TRBV19	TRBJ2-7	CASSSPGYTPSYEQYF	TGTGCCAGTAGTTCCCCGGGATATACCCCCTCCTACGAGCAGTACTTC
TRBD1	NA	TRBV9	TRBJ1-2	CASSTNGQVDYGYTF	TGTGCCAGCAGCACAAACGGACAGGTGGACTATGGCTACACCTTC
NA	NA	TRBV6-6	TRBJ1-1	CASNVLESTEAFF	TGTGCCAGCAATGTACTGGAGAGTACTGAAGCTTTCTTT
TRBD1	NA	TRBV6-6	TRBJ2-2	CASTAGQEAGELFF	TGTGCCAGCACGGCGGGACAGGAAGCCGGGGAGCTGTTTTTT
TRBD2	NA	TRBV29-1	TRBJ2-6	CSVVQTRGGWGSGANVLTF	TGCAGCGTTGTTCAGACAAGGGGAGGGTGGGGCTCTGGGGCCAACGTCCTGACTTTC